This T cell receptor (beta chain) was recorded in a study of blood T cell repertoires in COVID-19. Libraries were prepared by immunoSEQ multiplex PCR; TCRdb keeps only in-frame clonotypes and omits some of them. Here the sample spans about 430,000 clones, about 90% being singletons. CDR3 length: 15 residues. Germline V gene sequence: CDR1 SEHNR, CDR2 FQNEAQ (reference sequence). V was cut by 0 bases and J by 5 bases, with 13 bases left in between. The chain uses TRBV7-9 and TRBJ2-5; D unresolved. The TCR comes from a man aged 18 to 30 with COVID-19, enrolled during active disease. Sequenced material: peripheral blood. The CDR3 DNA follows: TGTGCCAGCAGCTTAGCGTCGGCGACCGGGGAGACCCAGTACTTC. As protein: CASSLASATGETQYF.